A single sample gave rise to the 27 T cell receptor beta chains below, sequenced in a study of cytomegalovirus exposure and HLA in healthy donors. PCR primers comprised 60 Vbeta and 13 Jbeta primers. The protocol was immunoSEQ multiplex PCR, while the TCRdb copy is restricted to in-frame clones and leaves out a portion. The sample carries about 110,000 clones, around two thirds recorded once. The sequencing sample was made of PBMCs. The receptors were sampled from a man over 45 in good health and CMV-seropositive.

The chain employs TRBV27 and TRBJ2-7, with 10 positions matching TRBD1. Per the germline V gene, CDR1 is MNHEY and CDR2 is SMNVEV (reference sequence). This CDR3 contains 15 residues. V lost 6 bases and J lost 4; bases outside the gene matches: 9. As DNA, the CDR3 is TGTGCCAGCAGATCACGGGACAGGGGAGTGTACGAGCAGTACTTC. Its protein is CASRSRDRGVYEQYF.

V is TRBV6-1 and J is TRBJ1-2; a weak D match, TRBD1 (5 bases). The length of the CDR3 is 12 residues. V was shortened by 11 bases and J by 0 bases, with 10 bases between the two germline ends. The germline gives CDR1 MNHNS, CDR2 SASEGT. The CDR3: CAGQTANYGYTF. In DNA, the CDR3 is TGTGCCGGCCAGACAGCTAACTATGGCTACACCTTC.

The chain uses TRBV7-2 and TRBJ1-4; D perhaps matches TRBD1 (5 bases). Germline V gene data show CDR1 as SGHTA and CDR2 as FQGNSA. The CDR3 has 13 residues. The ends were cut back, 7 bases at V and 9 bases at J, with 15 bases in the middle. The CDR3 sequence: CASTQGGSQKLFF. The CDR3 DNA sequence: TGTGCCAGCACCCAGGGAGGATCCCAAAAACTGTTTTTT.

V and J are TRBV12-5 and TRBJ2-5; 14 positions agree with TRBD2. Germline V lookup: CDR1 LGHNT, CDR2 FRNRAP. This CDR3 contains 21 residues. J was trimmed by 3 bases and V by 6 bases; bases with no gene match: 21. This CDR3 is CASGSIPGTSGGVIRKETQYF. CDR3 sequence (DNA): TGTGCTAGTGGCAGCATACCCGGGACTAGCGGGGGCGTTATTCGAAAAGAGACCCAGTACTTC.

The chain joins TRBV5-4 to TRBJ1-1, with D perhaps matching TRBD1 (5 bases). V shed 4 bases and J shed 4 bases, with 8 bases lying between them. In germline, CDR1 is SGHNT, CDR2 YYREEE (reference sequence). CDR3 length equals 12 residues. The CDR3 DNA reads as TGTGCCAGCAGCCCAAGGGGCACTGAAGCTTTCTTT. Residues: CASSPRGTEAFF.

The V and J genes are TRBV28 and TRBJ1-2; 7 bases align to TRBD1. The J segment lost 6 bases and the V segment lost 3 bases, leaving 7 bases of the junction unmatched. The length of the CDR3 is 14 residues. The V gene's germline CDR1 is MDHEN and CDR2 SYDVKM. Here the CDR3 reads CASSFLQGVDGYTF. The CDR3 DNA reads TGTGCCAGCAGTTTCCTCCAGGGGGTAGATGGCTACACCTTC.

This chain links TRBV19 with TRBJ1-1; TRBD1 agrees at 9 bases. CDR1 is LNHDA and CDR2 is SQIVND in the germline V gene (reference sequence). J lost 4 bases, V lost 6 bases, and 0 bases had no gene match. There are 12 residues in the CDR3. This chain's CDR3 is CASRTGGTEAFF. In nucleotides, the CDR3 is TGTGCCAGTAGGACAGGGGGCACTGAAGCTTTCTTT.

This sequence joins TRBV2 and TRBJ2-7; D may be TRBD1 (5 bases). Germline V gene sequence: CDR1 SNHLY, CDR2 FYNNEI. The CDR3 extends over 13 amino acids. V lost 8 bases, J lost 2 bases, and 13 bases lay in between. CDR3 DNA sequence: TGTGCCAGCGAATCCGACAGAACCTACGAGCAGTACTTC. Protein: CASESDRTYEQYF.

The V gene is TRBV9, the J gene TRBJ1-2, with D perhaps TRBD1 (5 bases). CDR1 and CDR2 (germline): SGDLS, YYNGEE. Trimming pared 0 bases from V and 1 base from J, leaving 13 bases between. CDR3 length: 16 amino acids. In DNA form, the CDR3 reads TGTGCCAGCAGCGTAGCCCCGGAGGGGCTTAACTATGGCTACACCTTC. Amino acids: CASSVAPEGLNYGYTF. The full variable domain, its missing parts supplied by reference TRBV9 and TRBJ1-2, is DSGVTQTPKHLITATGQRVTLRCSPRSGDLSVYWYQQSLDQGLQFLIQYYNGEERAKGNILERFSAQQFPDLHSELNLSSLELGDSALYFCASSVAPEGLNYGYTFGSGTRLTVV.

This chain links TRBV4-1 with TRBJ1-2; D gene uncertain. Germline-derived CDR1 and CDR2 are MGHRA and YSYEKL. The CDR3 sequence is 16 residues long. V dropped 1 base and J dropped 0 bases, with 12 bases sitting between them. The chain's CDR3 is CASSQGSRGSNYGYTF. The CDR3 DNA follows: TGCGCCAGCAGCCAAGGGTCCCGAGGATCTAACTATGGCTACACCTTC.

The V call is TRBV5-4, the J call TRBJ2-3; 10 bases line up with TRBD1. Trimming at V came to 4 bases and at J to 4 bases, leaving 3 bases not matched to a gene. CDR3 length: 14 residues. From germline, CDR1 is SGHNT and CDR2 YYREEE (reference sequence). The CDR3 DNA reads TGTGCCAGCAGCGGAGGGACAGGGGCAGATACGCAGTATTTT. Encoded protein: CASSGGTGADTQYF.

This clone turned up a few times. This sequence joins TRBV5-1 and TRBJ2-7; 12 nucleotides agree with TRBD2. The CDR3 loop spans 16 amino acids. V lost 5 bases to trimming and J lost 2 bases; unmatched junction nucleotides: 8. CDR1 and CDR2 from the germline V gene are SGHRS and YFSETQ. CDR3 sequence: CASRPGTSGRPYEQYF. The CDR3, as DNA: TGCGCCAGCAGGCCCGGGACTAGCGGGCGGCCCTACGAGCAGTACTTC.

V and J are TRBV19 and TRBJ2-3, with D possibly being TRBD2 (6 bases). This CDR3 is built from 16 residues. The germline CDR1 and CDR2 sequences are LNHDA and SQIVND (reference sequence). V dropped 5 bases and J dropped 0 bases, with 15 bases sitting between them. CDR3 region: CASSGDSHPSTDTQYF. CDR3 DNA sequence: TGTGCCAGTAGTGGGGACTCCCACCCTAGCACAGATACGCAGTATTTT. The complete variable domain, with remaining parts taken from reference TRBV19 and TRBJ2-3, reads DGGITQSPKYLFRKEGQNVTLSCEQNLNHDAMYWYRQDPGQGLRLIYYSQIVNDFQKGDIAEGYSVSREKKESFPLTVTSAQKNPTAFYLCASSGDSHPSTDTQYFGPGTRLTVL.

This rearrangement joins TRBV12-5 to TRBJ2-5; D is unresolved. Trimming took 2 bases from V and 5 from J, leaving 6 bases between them. This CDR3 spans 12 amino acids. The germline gives CDR1 LGHNT, CDR2 FRNRAP. CDR3 coding DNA: TGTGCTAGTGGTTTGAACAGCGAGACCCAGTACTTC. It specifies CASGLNSETQYF.

The chain uses TRBV28 and TRBJ2-7; 15 bases map to TRBD2. The CDR3 has 16 amino acids. V was clipped by 5 bases and J by 1 base; unmatched bases: 3. CDR1 and CDR2 (germline): MDHEN, SYDVKM. This CDR3 is CASSTGLAGGSYEQYF. Written as DNA, the CDR3 is TGTGCCAGCAGTACTGGACTAGCGGGGGGGTCCTACGAGCAGTACTTC. Supplemented by reference TRBV28 and TRBJ2-7, the full variable domain reads DVKVTQSSRYLVKRTGEKVFLECVQDMDHENMFWYRQDPGLGLRLIYFSYDVKMKEKGDIPEGYSVSREKKERFSLILESASTNQTSMYLCASSTGLAGGSYEQYFGPGTRLTVT.

The rearrangement links TRBV6-6 to TRBJ1-3; 8 nucleotides agree with TRBD1. Germline V lookup: CDR1 MNHNY, CDR2 SVGAGI (reference sequence). This CDR3 has 15 amino acids. Trimming cost V 4 bases and J 2 bases; bases outside gene matches: 4. The CDR3 DNA follows: TGTGCCAGCAGTTCAACAGGGGGGACTGGAAACACCATATATTTT. Translating gives CASSSTGGTGNTIYF.

To note about this clone: Germline and junction disagree at one end, which may indicate a read error. This sequence joins TRBV6-1 and TRBJ2-5; 9 bases agree with TRBD1. Germline V gene sequence: CDR1 MNHNS, CDR2 SASEGT. CDR3 length: 11 residues. In DNA, the CDR3 is TGTGCCAGCAGTGAAGAGGGACAGGGCGACTTC. This encodes CASSEEGQGDF.

In its sample, this clone was seen a few times. The chain has TRBV6-6 and TRBJ1-5, with D unresolved. V lost 5 bases and J lost 5, with 7 bases in between. Germline CDR1 MNHNY, CDR2 SVGAGI (reference sequence). This CDR3 comprises 12 residues. The CDR3 sequence: CASSLPDQPQHF. CDR3 bases: TGTGCCAGCAGTCTCCCCGATCAGCCCCAGCATTTT.

The chain employs TRBV7-2 and TRBJ2-3, with D possibly matching TRBD2 (5 bases). The V gene's germline CDR1 is SGHTA and CDR2 FQGNSA. The V gene lost 5 bases and the J gene lost 5 bases, with 11 bases spanning the gap. The CDR3 length is 13 residues. CDR3 region: CASSPREGDTQYF. The CDR3 DNA follows: TGTGCCAGCAGCCCGCGCGAGGGAGATACGCAGTATTTT.

The V and J genes are TRBV10-3 and TRBJ2-7; tentative D call: TRBD1 (6 bases). This CDR3 is 16 amino acids long. Germline V gives CDR1 ENHRY, CDR2 SYGVKD. The V gene lost 1 base and the J gene lost 4 bases, with 17 bases spanning the gap. This CDR3 reads CAISELTRGSAYEQYF. DNA for the CDR3: TGTGCCATCAGTGAGTTGACCAGGGGTTCGGCTTACGAGCAGTACTTC.

The chain is built from TRBV7-9 and TRBJ2-1; D not certain. Trimming took off 1 base at V and 0 bases at J, with 13 bases between the two ends. This CDR3 comprises 17 residues. The germline gives CDR1 SEHNR, CDR2 FQNEAQ (reference sequence). The DNA for the CDR3 is TGTGCCAGCAGCTTAGATAGAACCTATCGCTCCTACAATGAGCAGTTCTTC. Its translation: CASSLDRTYRSYNEQFF.

The chain links TRBV23-1 to TRBJ1-4; D unclear. TRBV23-1 is designated an ORF whose function remains uncertain. This CDR3 has 15 amino acids. The germline V and J ends were trimmed by 0 bases and 8 bases, with 13 bases remaining between them. The CDR3 loop reads CASSQSLRGREKLFF. DNA for the CDR3: TGCGCCAGCAGTCAATCGCTGCGGGGAAGGGAAAAACTGTTTTTT.

The rearrangement uses TRBV28 and TRBJ1-5; D perhaps matches TRBD1 (5 bases). V was cut by 2 bases and J by 1 base, with 12 bases left in between. Per the germline V gene, CDR1 is MDHEN and CDR2 is SYDVKM. This CDR3 is built from 16 residues. The chain's CDR3 is CASSLVSWGSNQPQHF. In DNA form, the CDR3 reads TGTGCCAGCAGTTTAGTCAGTTGGGGCAGCAATCAGCCCCAGCATTTT.

This clone was observed a few times. J is TRBJ2-1 and V is TRBV4-1, with 10 bases identical to TRBD1. The V gene end was trimmed by 1 base and the J gene end by 7 bases; junction bases not matched to a gene: 4. From germline, CDR1 is MGHRA and CDR2 YSYEKL. This CDR3 region has 15 residues. The CDR3 nucleotides are TGCGCCAGCAGCCAAGGACAGGGGGCTTGGAATGAGCAGTTCTTC. Translated: CASSQGQGAWNEQFF.

This sequence joins TRBV9 and TRBJ2-5; tentatively, D is TRBD1 (6 bases). This CDR3 contains 13 residues. Germline V gene data show CDR1 as SGDLS and CDR2 as YYNGEE. V gave up 0 bases and J gave up 5 bases, with 8 bases separating them. The chain's CDR3 is CASSVDTGETQYF. CDR3 nucleotides: TGTGCCAGCAGCGTAGATACAGGGGAGACCCAGTACTTC. The variable domain in full, completed from reference TRBV9 and TRBJ2-5, reads DSGVTQTPKHLITATGQRVTLRCSPRSGDLSVYWYQQSLDQGLQFLIQYYNGEERAKGNILERFSAQQFPDLHSELNLSSLELGDSALYFCASSVDTGETQYFGPGTRLLVL.

The chain has TRBV7-2 and TRBJ2-7; tentative D call: TRBD1 (5 bases). CDR1 is SGHTA, CDR2 FQGNSA, per germline. This CDR3 has 17 amino acids. V was clipped by 4 bases and J by 5 bases, with 24 bases between them. DNA for the CDR3: TGTGCCAGCAGCTCTACCCCCCCTGGGGCCATTATGGACGAGCAGTACTTC. This gives the protein CASSSTPPGAIMDEQYF.

This rearrangement joins TRBV6-6 to TRBJ1-4, with 10 bases lining up with TRBD1. Germline V gene sequence: CDR1 MNHNY, CDR2 SVGAGI (reference sequence). Losses at the gene ends were 6 bases for V and 8 bases for J; bases not matched to a gene: 6. The CDR3 sequence is 14 residues long. CDR3 in DNA: TGTGCCAGCAGGACCGGGACAGGGGCCGAAAAACTGTTTTTT. This gives the protein CASRTGTGAEKLFF.